This T cell receptor beta chain is from a study of neurological immune-mediated disorders. At least ten counts were recorded for this clonotype. The antigen remains unidentified. TCRdb re-derived calls from the 5' RACE reads in MiXCR, one entry per CDR3 protein. The profile shows approximately 53,000 distinct CDR3 sequences, more than 8% of them singletons. Stated time point: longitudinal time-point 1 (baseline). Unsorted libraries were generated from 2 million PBMCs. These cells had been stored in RNAlater at -80 C. Regarding the study as a whole: HTLV-1-associated myelopathy had the most TCR clonal expansion, while multiple sclerosis had the least, a level that fell below healthy controls.

Sequencing was carried out using PBMCs. The TCR was taken from a middle-aged woman in good health.

The CDR3 nucleotides are TGTGCCAGCAGCTTCGGCCAATGGGAGACCCAGTACTTC. Amino acids: CASSFGQWETQYF. The chain joins TRBV5-4 to TRBJ2-5; D is unresolved. Trimming pared 2 bases from V and 5 bases from J, leaving 10 bases between. Germline V lookup: CDR1 SGHNT, CDR2 YYREEE (reference sequence). The CDR3 totals 13 residues.